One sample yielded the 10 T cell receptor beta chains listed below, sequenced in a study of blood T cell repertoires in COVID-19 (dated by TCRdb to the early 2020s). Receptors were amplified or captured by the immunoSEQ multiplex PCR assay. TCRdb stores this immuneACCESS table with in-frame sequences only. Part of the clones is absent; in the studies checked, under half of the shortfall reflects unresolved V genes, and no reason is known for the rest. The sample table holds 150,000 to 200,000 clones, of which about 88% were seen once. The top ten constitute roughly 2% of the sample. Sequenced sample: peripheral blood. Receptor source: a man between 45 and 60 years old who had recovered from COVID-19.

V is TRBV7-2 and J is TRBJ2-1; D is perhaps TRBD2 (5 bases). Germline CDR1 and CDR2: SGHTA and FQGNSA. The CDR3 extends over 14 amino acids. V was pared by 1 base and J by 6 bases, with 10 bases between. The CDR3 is CASSLGGSGNEQFF. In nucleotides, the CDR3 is TGTGCCAGCAGCTTAGGCGGGTCGGGCAATGAGCAGTTCTTC.

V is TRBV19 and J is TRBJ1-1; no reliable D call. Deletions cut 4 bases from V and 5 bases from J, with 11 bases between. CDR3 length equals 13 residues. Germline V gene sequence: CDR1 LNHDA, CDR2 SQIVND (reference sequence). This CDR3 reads CASSTPGRTEAFF. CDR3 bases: TGTGCCAGTAGTACCCCCGGGAGAACTGAAGCTTTCTTT. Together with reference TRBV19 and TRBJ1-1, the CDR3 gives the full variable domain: DGGITQSPKYLFRKEGQNVTLSCEQNLNHDAMYWYRQDPGQGLRLIYYSQIVNDFQKGDIAEGYSVSREKKESFPLTVTSAQKNPTAFYLCASSTPGRTEAFFGQGTRLTVV.

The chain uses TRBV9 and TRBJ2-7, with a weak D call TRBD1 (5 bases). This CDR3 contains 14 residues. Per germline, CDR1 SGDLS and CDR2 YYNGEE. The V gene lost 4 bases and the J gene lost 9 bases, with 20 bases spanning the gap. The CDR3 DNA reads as TGTGCCAGCAGCTCTCGACAGCCACCTTTAGTGCAGTACTTC. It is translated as CASSSRQPPLVQYF.

This chain's CDR3 is CASSFGGSKNIQYF. In nucleotides, the CDR3 is TGTGCCAGCAGTTTCGGGGGATCCAAAAACATTCAGTACTTC. The genes are TRBV27 and TRBJ2-4, with D perhaps TRBD2 (6 bases). Germline CDR1 and CDR2: MNHEY and SMNVEV (reference sequence). The germline V and J ends were trimmed by 3 bases and 2 bases, with 8 bases remaining between them. The CDR3 has 14 amino acids.

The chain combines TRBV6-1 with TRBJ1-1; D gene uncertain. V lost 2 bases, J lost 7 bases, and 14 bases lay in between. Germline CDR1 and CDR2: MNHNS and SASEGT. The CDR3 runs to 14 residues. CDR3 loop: CASSELEGMIEAFF. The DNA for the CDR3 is TGTGCCAGCAGTGAATTAGAGGGAATGATTGAAGCTTTCTTT.

For the CDR3, the DNA is TGTGCCAGCAGCTCACTAGCGGGGGGGCCAAGTGAGCAGTTCTTC. The encoded protein is CASSSLAGGPSEQFF. The rearrangement links TRBV7-2 to TRBJ2-1, with 13 bases fitting TRBD2. V shed 4 bases and J 9 bases; nucleotides not matched to a gene: 6. This CDR3 comprises 15 residues. Germline assignment: CDR1 SGHTA and CDR2 FQGNSA.

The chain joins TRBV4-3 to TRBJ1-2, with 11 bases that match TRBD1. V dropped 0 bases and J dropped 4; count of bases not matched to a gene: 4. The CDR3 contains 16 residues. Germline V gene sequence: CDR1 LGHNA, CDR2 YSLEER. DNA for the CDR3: TGCGCCAGCAGCCAAGAGGACAGGGGGCCTGGCTATGGCTACACCTTC. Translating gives CASSQEDRGPGYGYTF.

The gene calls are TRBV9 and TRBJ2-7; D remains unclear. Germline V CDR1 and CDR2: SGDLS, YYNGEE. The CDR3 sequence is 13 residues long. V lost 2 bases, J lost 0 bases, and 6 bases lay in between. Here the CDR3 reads CASSVVYSYEQYF. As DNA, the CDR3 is TGTGCCAGCAGCGTGGTCTACTCCTACGAGCAGTACTTC.

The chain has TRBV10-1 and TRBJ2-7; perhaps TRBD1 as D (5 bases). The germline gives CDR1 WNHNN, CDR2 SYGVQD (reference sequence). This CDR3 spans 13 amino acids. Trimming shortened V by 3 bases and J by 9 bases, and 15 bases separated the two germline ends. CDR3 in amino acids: CASSDIADKRQYF. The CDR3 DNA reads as TGCGCCAGCAGTGATATCGCGGACAAGAGGCAGTACTTC.

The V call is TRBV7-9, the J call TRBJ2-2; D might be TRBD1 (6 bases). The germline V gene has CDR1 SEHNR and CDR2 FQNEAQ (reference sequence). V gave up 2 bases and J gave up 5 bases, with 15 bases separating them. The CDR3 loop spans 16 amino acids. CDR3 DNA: TGTGCCAGCAGCTTAATCAGGGGAATGGAAACCGGGGAGCTGTTTTTT. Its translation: CASSLIRGMETGELFF. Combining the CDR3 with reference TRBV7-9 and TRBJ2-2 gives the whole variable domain DTGVSQNPRHKITKRGQNVTFRCDPISEHNRLYWYRQTLGQGPEFLTYFQNEAQLEKSRLLSDRFSAERPKGSFSTLEIQRTEQGDSAMYLCASSLIRGMETGELFFGEGSRLTVL.